These 8 T cell receptor beta chains were all obtained from the same sample, sequenced in a study of T cells in Graves' hyperthyroidism and ophthalmopathy. There were TCR beta CDR3 regions amplified from RNA transcripts. HTBI primers were the set used in a first-round RT-PCR of the TCR CDR3. TCRdb ran MiXCR on the multiplex PCR reads and lists one entry per CDR3 protein. The repertoire holds some 560,000 distinct CDR3 sequences, with around 15% as singletons. Sample: blood. These receptors originate from a woman between 40 and 55 years old with Graves' hyperthyroidism.

This clonotype occurred a few times. This sequence joins TRBV6-2 or TRBV6-3 and TRBJ2-3, with a possible D match to TRBD2 (6 bases). Looked up from germline, CDR1 is MNHEY and CDR2 is SVGEGT. Trimming pared 7 bases from V and 1 base from J, leaving 15 bases between. The CDR3 is 15 amino acids. The CDR3 DNA follows: TGTGCCAGCACCCTGACTAGTGCGGGCACAGATACGCAGTATTTT. It codes for CASTLTSAGTDTQYF.

This clonotype was picked up a small number of times. The chain has TRBV5-8 and TRBJ2-2, with D tentatively TRBD2 (5 bases). Germline V lookup: CDR1 SGHTS, CDR2 YDEGEE. The ends were cut back, 4 bases at V and 4 bases at J, with 14 bases in the middle. The CDR3 loop spans 15 amino acids. The CDR3 nucleotides read TGTGCCAGCAGCCGAACGGGGAGTCGCACCGGGGAGCTGTTTTTT. Protein: CASSRTGSRTGELFF.

The genes are TRBV13 and TRBJ1-1, with D unclear. The V and J ends lost 5 bases and 6 bases respectively, with 10 bases between them. Germline CDR1 PRHDT, CDR2 FYEKMQ (reference sequence). The CDR3 extends over 12 amino acids. CDR3 nucleotide sequence: TGTGCCAGCAGCGCCGGAGCGTCTGAAGCTTTCTTT. Translation gives CASSAGASEAFF.

This clonotype was seen repeatedly, ten times or more. The rearrangement joins TRBV30 to TRBJ1-5; no reliable D call. This CDR3 has 15 residues. Trimming shortened V by 2 bases and J by 2 bases, and 13 bases separated the two germline ends. Germline V CDR1 and CDR2: GTSNPN, SVGIG (reference sequence). CDR3 bases: TGTGCCTGGAGTCCGCGAGGGCCAGGCAATCAGCCCCAGCATTTT. Translated: CAWSPRGPGNQPQHF.

This clonotype showed up many times. The V call is TRBV2, the J call TRBJ1-1, with D uncertain. The CDR3 contains 15 residues. In germline, CDR1 is SNHLY, CDR2 FYNNEI. With 6 bases removed from V and 0 bases from J, the gap between germline ends came to 14 bases. CDR3 sequence (DNA): TGTGCCAGCAGCGCCCAAAGAAGTATGAACACTGAAGCTTTCTTT. Its protein is CASSAQRSMNTEAFF.

This chain uses TRBV3-1 with TRBJ1-2; D perhaps matches TRBD1 (6 bases). Germline V gene data show CDR1 as LGHDT and CDR2 as YNNKEL (reference sequence). V lost 3 bases to trimming and J lost 1 base, with 15 bases between them. This CDR3 has 16 amino acids. Here the CDR3 reads CASSQTGASFNYGYTF. CDR3 DNA sequence: TGTGCCAGCAGCCAGACAGGAGCCTCATTTAACTATGGCTACACCTTC.

CDR3 amino acids: CAISESTGRNTIYF. CDR3 DNA: TGTGCCATCAGTGAGTCGACAGGCCGGAACACCATATATTTT. The chain recombines TRBV10-3 with TRBJ1-3, with D maybe TRBD1 (6 bases). This CDR3 is 14 amino acids long. Trimming cost V 0 bases and J 7 bases, with 10 bases left between them. From germline, CDR1 is ENHRY and CDR2 SYGVKD.

This clonotype has more than one count but fewer than ten. A much larger clone is a single base away; this may be a read error. Without the conserved terminal phenylalanine or tryptophan, this CDR3 likely stems from a read error. The chain has TRBV9 and TRBJ2-1, with 8 bases matching TRBD2. With V trimmed by 4 bases and J by 0 bases, 3 bases remained unmatched. This CDR3 contains 15 residues. The V gene's germline CDR1 is SGDLS and CDR2 YYNGEE. The CDR3 spells CASSTSGSSYNEQFL. As DNA, the CDR3 is TGTGCCAGCAGCACAAGCGGGAGCTCCTACAATGAGCAGTTCCTC.